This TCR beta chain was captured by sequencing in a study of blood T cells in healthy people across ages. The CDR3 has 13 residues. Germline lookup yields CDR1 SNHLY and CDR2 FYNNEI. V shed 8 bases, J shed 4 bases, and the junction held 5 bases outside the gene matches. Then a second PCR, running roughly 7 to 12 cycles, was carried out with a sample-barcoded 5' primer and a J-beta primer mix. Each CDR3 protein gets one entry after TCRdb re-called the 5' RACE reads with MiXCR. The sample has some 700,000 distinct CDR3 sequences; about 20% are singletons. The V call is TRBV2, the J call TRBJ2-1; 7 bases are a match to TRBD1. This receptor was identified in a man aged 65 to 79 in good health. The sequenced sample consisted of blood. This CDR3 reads CASRDSEYNEQFF. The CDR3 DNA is TGTGCCAGCCGGGACAGCGAATACAATGAGCAGTTCTTC.